This T cell receptor beta chain was sequenced for a study of blood T cell repertoires in COVID-19. CDR3 length: 16 residues. Per germline, CDR1 SEHNR and CDR2 FQNEAQ (reference sequence). Between the trimmed V and J ends, which lost 6 bases and 1 base, there was a span of 15 bases. Per the original methods: Estimation of nucleated cell counts relied on the amplification of reference gene primers. This table comes from immunoSEQ multiplex PCR, and its TCRdb copy is limited to in-frame clones, with some not included. V and J calls and clone size are those listed in that table; D and trimming were worked out from the DNA. This table holds 250,000 to 350,000 clones, 87% found once. Adults between roughly 18 and 95 years of age took part from some 25 US areas.

The sequenced sample consisted of PBMCs or T cells enriched from blood (not recorded which). The rearrangement uses TRBV7-9 and TRBJ2-2; D possibly corresponds to TRBD2 (6 bases). The sequence was collected from a woman aged 18-29 years who had recovered from COVID-19. The CDR3 DNA reads as TGTGCCAGCAGTCGAGGAGGGACCGTGAACACCGGGGAGCTGTTTTTT. Its translation: CASSRGGTVNTGELFF.